These 2 T cell receptor beta chains share one sample of origin, sequenced in a study of blood T cell repertoires in COVID-19. Using immunoSEQ multiplex PCR, the repertoire was profiled, and TCRdb retains in-frame clones only, with some absent. Seen here are about 270,000 clones, about 80% observed once, and the top ten hold 8% to 9.5%. Sequencing input: peripheral blood. The receptor source for this set is a human donor in a cohort sampled during active COVID-19.

The chain carries TRBV4-2 and TRBJ2-4, with TRBD2 matching 8 bases. Unmatched junction bases numbered 13, after V lost 3 bases and J lost 0 bases. The germline V gene has CDR1 LGHNA and CDR2 YNFKEQ. The length of the CDR3 is 19 residues. CDR3 nucleotide sequence: TGTGCCAGCAGCCATCCACTAGCGGACCTTTACCCAGCCAAAAACATTCAGTACTTC. This encodes CASSHPLADLYPAKNIQYF.

This clone was observed a single time. The rearrangement uses TRBV15 and TRBJ2-2; maybe TRBD1 (6 bases). This CDR3 is built from 16 residues. Trimming stripped 5 bases from V and 2 bases from J, with 15 bases between. Per the germline V gene, CDR1 is LNHNV and CDR2 is YYDKDF (reference sequence). CDR3 loop: CATSALPGDNTGELFF. The CDR3 DNA reads TGTGCCACCAGCGCCCTGCCAGGGGATAACACCGGGGAGCTGTTTTTT.